This TCR beta chain was captured by sequencing in a study of regulatory T cells in long-lasting Graves disease. Building of the TCR beta libraries involved iRepertoire HTBI primers and Arm-PCR of CDR3 regions. TCRdb used MiXCR to reprocess the multiplex PCR reads, holding one entry per CDR3 protein. The profile shows more than 300,000 distinct CDR3 sequences, 15% to 20% of them singletons. The trim removed 3 bases at V and 2 bases at J, leaving 4 bases unmatched. Germline assignment: CDR1 KGHSH and CDR2 LQKENI. The CDR3 contains 16 residues. Time point defined: persistent/refractory GD, antithyroid drugs over 5 years with positive TRAb. The TCR library was made from RNA that had been extracted from PBMCs in TRIzol. Study-wide results and caveats: TRBV28, TRBJ1-2 and TRBJ2-5 were segments that persistent disease favored.

For this clonotype: Its antigen is still unknown.

This clonotype was sampled from a female donor with Graves disease. This rearrangement joins TRBV18 to TRBJ1-3, with 10 bases fitting TRBD1. The sample in question was peripheral blood mononuclear cells (PBMCs), obtained when the disease was refractory, from a patient treated with antithyroid drugs. Here the CDR3 DNA reads TGTGCCAGCTCACCCGGGACAGGGGTCACTGGAAACACCATATATTTT. Protein sequence: CASSPGTGVTGNTIYF.